What follows are 14 T cell receptor beta chains derived from one specimen sequenced in a study of T cells in Graves' hyperthyroidism and ophthalmopathy. RNA transcripts provided the source from which TCR beta CDR3 regions were amplified. The TCR CDR3 was amplified in a first-round RT-PCR using the HTBI primer set. Each CDR3 protein gets one entry after TCRdb re-called the multiplex PCR reads with MiXCR. The table lists 550,000 to 800,000 distinct CDR3 sequences, roughly a sixth of them singletons. Specimen: blood. Receptors were obtained from a man aged 45-65 years with Graves' hyperthyroidism.

In this sample, this clonotype turned up many times. V and J are TRBV29-1 and TRBJ1-2, with D unresolved. This CDR3 spans 13 amino acids. Per the germline V gene, CDR1 is SQVTM and CDR2 is ANQGSEA. Trimming stripped 3 bases from V and 4 bases from J, with 12 bases between. The CDR3 nucleotides are TGCAGCGTTGAGCGGGAGTCCGGCTATGGCTACACCTTC. Translating it yields CSVERESGYGYTF.

In regard to this clonotype: Since a much larger clone is just one base distant, this may be a read error. The chain uses TRBV10-3 and TRBJ1-1; D unclear. The length of the CDR3 is 13 residues. CDR1 is ENHRY, CDR2 SYGVKD, per germline. Trimming cost V 5 bases and J 1 base, with 8 bases left between them. The CDR3 nucleotides are TGTGCCATCAGTTACTCTGCGAACACTGAAGCTTTCTTT. Translation gives CAISYSANTEAFF.

This clonotype came up many times. This chain connects TRBV3-1 to TRBJ2-5; 7 nucleotides match TRBD1. Germline-derived CDR1 and CDR2 are LGHDT and YNNKEL (reference sequence). The trim removed 4 bases at V and 5 bases at J, leaving 13 bases unmatched. This CDR3 region has 16 residues. The CDR3 nucleotides read TGTGCCAGCAGCCCGAACCCGACAGGGTTGATGGAGACCCAGTACTTC. This codes for CASSPNPTGLMETQYF.

The table lists this clonotype with many counts. The genes are TRBV12-3 or TRBV12-4 and TRBJ1-1; D is undetermined. The CDR3 is 13 residues long. V lost 3 bases and J lost 0, with 5 bases in between. DNA of the CDR3: TGTGCCAGCAGTTTTCAGTTGAACACTGAAGCTTTCTTT. Amino acids: CASSFQLNTEAFF.

This clonotype was detected only a few times. The chain joins TRBV27 to TRBJ1-2, with TRBD1 matching over 7 bases. The CDR3 spans 16 residues. Trimming removed 3 bases from V and 4 bases from J; junction bases left unmatched: 11. CDR1 is MNHEY, CDR2 SMNVEV, per germline (reference sequence). The CDR3 nucleotides are TGTGCCAGCAGTTTCCATCCACAGGGGATGGGCTATGGCTACACCTTC. Its protein product is CASSFHPQGMGYGYTF.

The chain has TRBV20-1 and TRBJ1-2, with 7 bases aligning to TRBD1. CDR3 length equals 14 residues. V lost 6 bases, J lost 4 bases, and 11 bases stayed unmatched. Germline lookup yields CDR1 DFQATT and CDR2 SNEGSKA (reference sequence). In DNA form, the CDR3 reads TGCAGTGCCCCCCACGACAGGGCGGGCTATGGCTACACCTTC. It specifies CSAPHDRAGYGYTF.

This clonotype was seen many times. This chain links TRBV11-2 with TRBJ2-5; no clear D. The CDR3 is made up of 14 amino acids. Trimming removed 4 bases from V and 1 base from J, with 10 bases in between. Germline lookup yields CDR1 SGHAT and CDR2 FQNNGV. CDR3 in amino acids: CASSSTVIQETQYF. Here the CDR3 DNA reads TGTGCCAGCAGCTCAACAGTTATCCAAGAGACCCAGTACTTC.

To note about this clonotype: With a much larger clone just one base away, this may be a read error. The chain carries TRBV28 and TRBJ2-1; the match to TRBD2 covers 11 bases. Trimming removed 6 bases from V and 1 base from J; junction bases left unmatched: 11. CDR1 is MDHEN, CDR2 SYDVKM, per germline. The length of the CDR3 is 18 residues. CDR3: CASSGTSGRGRSYNEQFF. The CDR3 DNA follows: TGTGCCAGCAGCGGTACTAGCGGGAGAGGGAGGTCCTACAATGAGCAGTTCTTC.

A few counts support this clonotype. The CDR3 region has the DNA TGTGCCACCAGCAGTTCCTTCAATCAGCCCCAGCATTTT. Translating gives CATSSSFNQPQHF. This rearrangement joins TRBV15 to TRBJ1-5; unclear D gene. CDR3 length: 13 amino acids. The V and J ends lost 3 bases and 3 bases respectively, with 6 bases between them. The germline V gene has CDR1 LNHNV and CDR2 YYDKDF (reference sequence).

This clonotype has ten or more counts. The CDR3 here is CASSSGLNYEQYF. CDR3 DNA: TGTGCCAGCAGTTCGGGACTAAACTACGAGCAGTACTTC. The chain links TRBV28 to TRBJ2-7; TRBD2 matches at 7 bases. Germline assignment: CDR1 MDHEN and CDR2 SYDVKM. CDR3 size: 13 residues. J was trimmed by 3 bases and V by 4 bases; bases with no gene match: 3. The variable domain in full, completed from reference TRBV28 and TRBJ2-7, reads DVKVTQSSRYLVKRTGEKVFLECVQDMDHENMFWYRQDPGLGLRLIYFSYDVKMKEKGDIPEGYSVSREKKERFSLILESASTNQTSMYLCASSSGLNYEQYFGPGTRLTVT.

V gene TRBV7-2 combines with J gene TRBJ2-5, with D unclear. V was pared by 1 base and J by 14 bases, with 14 bases between. CDR3 length: 12 residues. In germline, CDR1 is SGHTA, CDR2 FQGNSA. CDR3 amino acids: CASSLVVQRFYF. Written as DNA, the CDR3 is TGTGCCAGCAGCTTAGTCGTCCAGCGTTTTTACTTC.

The chain is built from TRBV7-2 and TRBJ1-1; D is undetermined. Germline V gene sequence: CDR1 SGHTA, CDR2 FQGNSA. The CDR3 has 18 residues. V was trimmed by 5 bases and J by 11 bases, leaving 33 bases between them. This chain's CDR3 is CASSLIKRLGGPSSEAFF. CDR3 coding DNA: TGTGCCAGCAGCCTGATTAAACGTCTGGGAGGACCCTCCTCCGAGGCTTTCTTT.

Details on this clonotype: A read error may be the cause here, since a much bigger clone is one base away. The genes are TRBV20-1 and TRBJ1-1; D remains unclear. CDR3 length: 14 amino acids. From germline, CDR1 is DFQATT and CDR2 SNEGSKA (reference sequence). CDR3 sequence reads: CSARDRPLRAEALF. In DNA, the CDR3 is TGCAGTGCTAGAGATCGTCCCCTTCGGGCTGAAGCTTTATTT.

As concerns this clonotype: Given a much more abundant clone one base away, this may be a read error. The V gene is TRBV7-9, the J gene TRBJ2-6, with 9 positions matching TRBD2. The CDR3 has 18 amino acids. Germline V gene data show CDR1 as SEHNR and CDR2 as FQNEAQ (reference sequence). CDR3: CASSSLAGGTSGAIVLTF. CDR3 bases: TGTGCCAGCAGCTCCCTTGCGGGAGGGACGTCTGGGGCCATCGTCCTGACTTTC.